This passage covers 5 T cell receptor beta chains from one sample sequenced in a study of tumor-infiltrating lymphocytes in primary liver carcinoma. Reverse transcription of around 500 ng total RNA with a constant-region primer produced TCR beta cDNA. Libraries covering TCR beta were generated through three nested multiplex PCR rounds (using a slightly modified ARM-PCR). TRBV1-TRBV30 forward primers paired with a C-beta reverse primer drove the first two PCR rounds, about 10 cycles each. TCRdb reprocessed the multiplex PCR reads via MiXCR and lists one record per CDR3 protein. The profile shows 90,000 to 150,000 distinct CDR3 sequences, about two thirds of them singletons. Joint extraction of RNA and DNA used roughly 20-33 mg of bulk tissue that was unsorted. Sequences were obtained from tumor-adjacent normal liver tissue. Source of these receptors: a woman in her sixties with primary liver carcinoma and hepatitis B virus infection.

Here the CDR3 DNA reads TGCAGTGCCCCTGACCCGGGACCCCAGGCCTACAATGAGCAGTTCTTC. This translates into CSAPDPGPQAYNEQFF. The genes are TRBV20-1 and TRBJ2-1; D may be TRBD1 or TRBD2 (5 bases each). The CDR3 consists of 16 residues. Germline V lookup: CDR1 DFQATT, CDR2 SNEGSKA (reference sequence). With 6 bases removed from V and 2 bases from J, the gap between germline ends came to 20 bases.

Concerning this clonotype: A read error may produce the germline difference seen at one junction end. V and J are TRBV6-1 and TRBJ1-1, with D possibly being TRBD1 (5 bases). Per germline, CDR1 MNHNS and CDR2 SASEGT. The CDR3 sequence is 17 residues long. The chain's CDR3 is CDSTQSPGTYMNTQAFF. For the CDR3, the DNA is TGTGACAGCACTCAGAGTCCCGGGACCTACATGAACACTCAAGCTTTCTTT.

Details on this clonotype: Relative to the germline gene, one junction end is altered; a read error may explain this. This sequence joins TRBV6-7 and TRBJ1-1, with a tentative D call TRBD1 (6 bases). TRBV6-7 is an ORF; its function is uncertain. The CDR3 is 15 residues long. Here the CDR3 reads CASSYPYREDTETFF. For the CDR3, the DNA is TGTGCCAGCAGTTACCCGTACAGGGAGGACACTGAAACTTTCTTT.

The chain employs TRBV11-3 and TRBJ2-3; D not resolved. The J call is uncertain, as TRBJ1-5 better fits the DNA end. The CDR3 runs to 14 residues. The germline gives CDR1 SGHNT, CDR2 YENEEA. This chain's CDR3 is CASSLDGPTDTQHF. The CDR3 DNA follows: TGTGCCAGCAGCTTAGATGGGCCCACAGATACGCAGCATTTT.

This clonotype was seen ten or more times. The chain carries TRBV5-4 and TRBJ2-3; 8 bases are a match to TRBD2. Germline values: CDR1 SGHNT, CDR2 YYREEE (reference sequence). Trimming at V came to 4 bases and at J to 0 bases, leaving 10 bases not matched to a gene. The CDR3 runs 17 residues. This CDR3 reads CASSLTRGAASTDTQYF. The CDR3 DNA follows: TGTGCCAGCAGCCTGACGCGGGGGGCTGCTAGCACAGATACGCAGTATTTT.